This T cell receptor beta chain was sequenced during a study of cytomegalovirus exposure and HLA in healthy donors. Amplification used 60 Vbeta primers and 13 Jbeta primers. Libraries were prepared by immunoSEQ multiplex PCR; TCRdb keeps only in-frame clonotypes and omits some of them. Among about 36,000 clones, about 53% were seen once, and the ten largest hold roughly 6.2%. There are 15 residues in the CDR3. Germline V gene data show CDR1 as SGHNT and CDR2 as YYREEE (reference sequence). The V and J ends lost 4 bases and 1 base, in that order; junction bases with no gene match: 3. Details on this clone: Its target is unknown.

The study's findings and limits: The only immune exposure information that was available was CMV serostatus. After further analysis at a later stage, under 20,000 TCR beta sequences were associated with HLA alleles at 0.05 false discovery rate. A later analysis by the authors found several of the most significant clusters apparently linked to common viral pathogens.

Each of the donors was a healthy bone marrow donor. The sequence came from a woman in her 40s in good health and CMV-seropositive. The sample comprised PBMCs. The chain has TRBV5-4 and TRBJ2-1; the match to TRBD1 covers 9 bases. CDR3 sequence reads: CASSPGTGSYNEQFF. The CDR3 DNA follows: TGTGCCAGCAGCCCCGGGACAGGGTCCTACAATGAGCAGTTCTTC.